This T cell receptor beta chain was sequenced for a study of T cell changes during pregnancy in multiple sclerosis. The germline V gene encodes CDR1 MDHEN and CDR2 SYDVKM. There are 16 residues in the CDR3. Germline trimming cut 3 bases from V and 4 bases from J; bases unmatched to any gene: 9. This table comes from immunoSEQ multiplex PCR, and its TCRdb copy is limited to in-frame clones, with some not included. Seen here are tens of thousands of clones, approximately 92% observed once, and the top ten hold under 2%. This chain joins TRBV28 and TRBJ1-2, with 9 bases fitting TRBD1. The sample in question was peripheral blood, obtained in the second trimester of pregnancy. This clonotype was obtained from a female donor with multiple sclerosis, enrolled in a pregnancy study. The CDR3 sequence is CASSFIGTGQPYGYTF. In DNA, the CDR3 is TGTGCCAGCAGTTTTATCGGGACAGGGCAGCCCTATGGCTACACCTTC.